This is a list of T cell receptor beta chains from one sample in a study of cytomegalovirus exposure and HLA in healthy donors. Assay: immunoSEQ multiplex PCR; the TCRdb copy retains only in-frame clones and omits some. The data hold over 150,000 clones, with 80% observed a single time. Material: PBMCs. These receptors were taken from a woman aged 45-65 years in good health and CMV-seropositive. Both conserved end residues are part of each CDR3. Each record gives: D gene, V gene, J gene, clone size, CDR3 protein, CDR3 DNA. D genes are given only for firm matches. The size of a clone is reported for some rows only, either as once, few or many, or as a class for expanded clones.

d_call: .
v_call: TRBV6-5
j_call: TRBJ1-2
clone_size: .
cdr3_aa: CASSSAGTFRNYGYTF
cdr3_nt: TGTGCCAGCAGTTCAGCCGGGACATTTCGTAACTATGGCTACACCTTC

d_call: .
v_call: TRBV28
j_call: TRBJ2-7
clone_size: .
cdr3_aa: CASSLTGISRYEQYF
cdr3_nt: TGTGCCAGCAGTTTAACCGGGATTTCCCGTTACGAGCAGTACTTC

d_call: .
v_call: TRBV30
j_call: TRBJ1-1
clone_size: .
cdr3_aa: CAWRVRDTEAFF
cdr3_nt: TGTGCCTGGAGGGTCAGGGACACTGAAGCTTTCTTT

d_call: .
v_call: TRBV5-1
j_call: TRBJ1-3
clone_size: .
cdr3_aa: CASSSEGNTIYF
cdr3_nt: TGCGCCAGCAGTTCAGAAGGAAACACCATATATTTT

d_call: .
v_call: TRBV27
j_call: TRBJ2-4
clone_size: .
cdr3_aa: CASSSSAKNIQYF
cdr3_nt: TGTGCCAGCAGTTCGTCAGCCAAAAACATTCAGTACTTC

d_call: .
v_call: TRBV5-1
j_call: TRBJ2-5
clone_size: .
cdr3_aa: CASSRDQETQYF
cdr3_nt: TGCGCCAGCTCGAGGGACCAAGAGACCCAGTACTTC

d_call: .
v_call: TRBV7-2
j_call: TRBJ1-5
clone_size: .
cdr3_aa: CASSLGKGQPQHF
cdr3_nt: TGTGCCAGCAGCTTAGGGAAGGGGCAGCCCCAGCATTTT

d_call: TRBD2
v_call: TRBV14
j_call: TRBJ2-3
clone_size: .
cdr3_aa: CASSRTSGRASDTQYF
cdr3_nt: TGTGCCAGCAGCAGGACTAGCGGGAGGGCTTCAGATACGCAGTATTTT

d_call: .
v_call: TRBV10-3
j_call: TRBJ2-1
clone_size: .
cdr3_aa: CAISLTTDEQFF
cdr3_nt: TGTGCCATCAGTTTAACGACTGATGAGCAGTTCTTC

d_call: TRBD1
v_call: TRBV9
j_call: TRBJ1-2
clone_size: once
cdr3_aa: CASSVGDRGYGYTF
cdr3_nt: TGTGCCAGCAGCGTAGGGGACAGGGGCTATGGCTACACCTTC

d_call: .
v_call: TRBV5-6
j_call: TRBJ1-6
clone_size: .
cdr3_aa: CASSLAAAKNSPLHF
cdr3_nt: TGTGCCAGCAGCTTGGCCGCGGCCAAGAATTCACCCCTCCACTTT

d_call: TRBD2
v_call: TRBV7-8
j_call: TRBJ2-5
clone_size: .
cdr3_aa: CATTGTSGTGPQETQYF
cdr3_nt: TGTGCCACAACAGGGACTAGCGGGACGGGCCCCCAAGAGACCCAGTACTTC

d_call: TRBD1
v_call: TRBV29-1
j_call: TRBJ1-1
clone_size: .
cdr3_aa: CSVEGASTEAFF
cdr3_nt: TGCAGCGTGGAGGGGGCCAGCACTGAAGCTTTCTTT

d_call: TRBD2
v_call: TRBV9
j_call: TRBJ2-3
clone_size: few
cdr3_aa: CASSATGGVFQDTQYF
cdr3_nt: TGTGCCAGCAGCGCCACGGGGGGGGTTTTCCAAGATACGCAGTATTTT

d_call: TRBD1
v_call: TRBV10-2
j_call: TRBJ1-5
clone_size: .
cdr3_aa: CASSDIKQGARQPQHF
cdr3_nt: TGCGCCAGCAGTGATATAAAACAGGGGGCCCGGCAGCCCCAGCATTTT

d_call: .
v_call: TRBV2
j_call: TRBJ2-5
clone_size: .
cdr3_aa: CASSPQETQYF
cdr3_nt: TGTGCCAGCAGTCCACAAGAGACCCAGTACTTC

d_call: .
v_call: TRBV7-3
j_call: TRBJ2-5
clone_size: few
cdr3_aa: CASSLTSLETQYF
cdr3_nt: TGTGCCAGCAGCTTAACGAGTTTGGAGACCCAGTACTTC

d_call: .
v_call: TRBV6-5
j_call: TRBJ1-1
clone_size: .
cdr3_aa: CASSAFGGPNTEAFF
cdr3_nt: TGTGCCAGCAGTGCCTTCGGGGGGCCGAACACTGAAGCTTTCTTT

d_call: TRBD2
v_call: TRBV5-1
j_call: TRBJ2-5
clone_size: few
cdr3_aa: CASSLGVAGETQYF
cdr3_nt: TGCGCCAGCAGCTTGGGGGTAGCGGGAGAGACCCAGTACTTC

d_call: .
v_call: TRBV4-1
j_call: TRBJ1-2
clone_size: .
cdr3_aa: CASSQAVGGYTF
cdr3_nt: TGCGCCAGCAGCCAAGCTGTCGGGGGCTACACCTTC

d_call: .
v_call: TRBV7-9
j_call: TRBJ2-1
clone_size: .
cdr3_aa: CASSFMSQEDEQFF
cdr3_nt: TGTGCCAGCAGCTTTATGTCTCAGGAGGATGAGCAGTTCTTC

d_call: TRBD1
v_call: TRBV5-1
j_call: TRBJ1-2
clone_size: .
cdr3_aa: CASSLGQGRSDSYTF
cdr3_nt: TGCGCCAGCAGCTTGGGACAGGGAAGAAGTGATAGCTACACCTTC

d_call: TRBD1
v_call: TRBV6-1
j_call: TRBJ1-2
clone_size: few
cdr3_aa: CASSRQGGGGYTF
cdr3_nt: TGTGCCAGCAGTCGACAGGGAGGAGGTGGCTACACCTTC

d_call: TRBD2
v_call: TRBV7-2
j_call: TRBJ2-5
clone_size: .
cdr3_aa: CASLRGAGEKETQYF
cdr3_nt: TGTGCCTCCCTCCGGGGAGCGGGGGAGAAAGAGACCCAGTACTTC

d_call: .
v_call: TRBV11-3
j_call: TRBJ2-3
clone_size: once
cdr3_aa: CASSLRGASTDTQYF
cdr3_nt: TGTGCCAGCAGCCTCCGGGGTGCTAGCACAGATACGCAGTATTTT

d_call: .
v_call: TRBV20-1
j_call: TRBJ2-1
clone_size: .
cdr3_aa: CSALLYNEQFF
cdr3_nt: TGCAGTGCTTTACTCTACAATGAGCAGTTCTTC

d_call: TRBD1
v_call: TRBV5-1
j_call: TRBJ1-2
clone_size: .
cdr3_aa: CASSLGPRQGWGYGYTF
cdr3_nt: TGCGCCAGCAGCTTGGGGCCTAGACAGGGGTGGGGCTATGGCTACACCTTC

d_call: TRBD1
v_call: TRBV4-1
j_call: TRBJ1-1
clone_size: once
cdr3_aa: CASSQGTGKLNTEAFF
cdr3_nt: TGCGCCAGCAGCCAAGGGACAGGGAAATTGAACACTGAAGCTTTCTTT

d_call: .
v_call: TRBV5-6
j_call: TRBJ1-1
clone_size: .
cdr3_aa: CASSWQNTEAFF
cdr3_nt: TGTGCCAGCAGCTGGCAAAACACTGAAGCTTTCTTT

d_call: .
v_call: TRBV2
j_call: TRBJ1-4
clone_size: .
cdr3_aa: CASSEEVRLFF
cdr3_nt: TGTGCCAGCAGTGAGGAGGTGAGACTGTTTTTT

d_call: TRBD1
v_call: TRBV6-1
j_call: TRBJ1-2
clone_size: .
cdr3_aa: CASSIPGQGHYGYTF
cdr3_nt: TGTGCCAGCAGTATCCCGGGACAGGGGCACTATGGCTACACCTTC

d_call: .
v_call: TRBV28
j_call: TRBJ1-2
clone_size: .
cdr3_aa: CASSLPSGGVHGYTF
cdr3_nt: TGTGCCAGCAGTTTACCCTCGGGGGGAGTCCATGGCTACACCTTC

d_call: .
v_call: TRBV28
j_call: TRBJ2-7
clone_size: .
cdr3_aa: CASRPGGTDVYEQYF
cdr3_nt: TGTGCCAGCCGACCGGGGGGGACAGATGTCTACGAGCAGTACTTC

d_call: .
v_call: TRBV28
j_call: TRBJ1-2
clone_size: .
cdr3_aa: CASSSYPNYGYTF
cdr3_nt: TGTGCCAGCAGTTCCTATCCGAACTATGGCTACACCTTC

d_call: .
v_call: TRBV15
j_call: TRBJ1-2
clone_size: .
cdr3_aa: CATRDDSNYGYTF
cdr3_nt: TGTGCCACCAGAGACGACAGTAACTATGGCTACACCTTC

d_call: TRBD1
v_call: TRBV9
j_call: TRBJ1-5
clone_size: .
cdr3_aa: CASSVGTGSQPQHF
cdr3_nt: TGTGCCAGCAGCGTCGGGACAGGGAGTCAGCCCCAGCATTTT

d_call: .
v_call: TRBV28
j_call: TRBJ1-1
clone_size: few
cdr3_aa: CASSFGGIDTEAFF
cdr3_nt: TGTGCCAGCAGTTTTGGGGGGATTGACACTGAAGCTTTCTTT

d_call: .
v_call: TRBV28
j_call: TRBJ1-2
clone_size: .
cdr3_aa: CASSLGTGGIGTYGYTF
cdr3_nt: TGTGCCAGCAGTTTGGGGACGGGGGGTATCGGCACCTATGGCTACACCTTC

d_call: .
v_call: TRBV18
j_call: TRBJ2-7
clone_size: .
cdr3_aa: CASSPGAYEQYF
cdr3_nt: TGTGCCAGCTCGCCGGGGGCCTACGAGCAGTACTTC

d_call: .
v_call: TRBV28
j_call: TRBJ1-4
clone_size: once
cdr3_aa: CASSLGGATNEKLFF
cdr3_nt: TGTGCCAGCAGTTTAGGCGGTGCAACTAATGAAAAACTGTTTTTT

d_call: TRBD2
v_call: TRBV6-4
j_call: TRBJ2-2
clone_size: once
cdr3_aa: CASGRRGLAGDTGELFF
cdr3_nt: TGTGCCAGCGGTAGGAGGGGACTAGCGGGAGATACCGGGGAGCTGTTTTTT

d_call: TRBD1
v_call: TRBV19
j_call: TRBJ1-5
clone_size: .
cdr3_aa: CATRGQAEQPQHF
cdr3_nt: TGTGCCACCCGGGGACAGGCGGAACAGCCCCAGCATTTT

d_call: .
v_call: TRBV5-4
j_call: TRBJ1-1
clone_size: .
cdr3_aa: CASSLAGGATEAFF
cdr3_nt: TGTGCCAGCAGCTTGGCGGGGGGGGCCACTGAAGCTTTCTTT

d_call: .
v_call: TRBV29-1
j_call: TRBJ1-1
clone_size: few
cdr3_aa: CSVDRANVEAFF
cdr3_nt: TGCAGCGTTGACAGGGCGAATGTTGAAGCTTTCTTT

d_call: .
v_call: TRBV19
j_call: TRBJ1-1
clone_size: .
cdr3_aa: CASSWGRMNTEAFF
cdr3_nt: TGTGCCAGTAGTTGGGGGCGGATGAACACTGAAGCTTTCTTT

d_call: TRBD1
v_call: TRBV7-8
j_call: TRBJ1-5
clone_size: .
cdr3_aa: CASSLLTGRQPQHF
cdr3_nt: TGTGCCAGCAGCTTATTGACAGGGCGTCAGCCCCAGCATTTT

d_call: TRBD1
v_call: TRBV2
j_call: TRBJ2-7
clone_size: .
cdr3_aa: CASSNRGWLEQYF
cdr3_nt: TGTGCCAGCAGTAACAGGGGGTGGCTCGAGCAGTACTTC

d_call: .
v_call: TRBV28
j_call: TRBJ1-2
clone_size: .
cdr3_aa: CASSLPSGVNYGYTF
cdr3_nt: TGTGCCAGCAGTTTACCCTCAGGCGTTAACTATGGCTACACCTTC

d_call: TRBD1
v_call: TRBV19
j_call: TRBJ1-2
clone_size: .
cdr3_aa: CASISQGAYGYGYTF
cdr3_nt: TGTGCCAGTATCTCACAGGGGGCTTACGGCTATGGCTACACCTTC

d_call: TRBD1
v_call: TRBV7-9
j_call: TRBJ2-7
clone_size: .
cdr3_aa: CASSWGQGVGEQYF
cdr3_nt: TGTGCCAGCAGCTGGGGACAGGGGGTTGGAGAGCAGTACTTC

d_call: .
v_call: TRBV19
j_call: TRBJ1-3
clone_size: .
cdr3_aa: CASSGFQRLGDTIYF
cdr3_nt: TGTGCCAGTAGTGGGTTCCAGCGGCTGGGAGACACCATATATTTT

d_call: TRBD2
v_call: TRBV19
j_call: TRBJ2-5
clone_size: .
cdr3_aa: CASSIVGLAGGRETQYF
cdr3_nt: TGTGCCAGTAGTATAGTAGGCCTAGCGGGGGGGAGAGAGACCCAGTACTTC

d_call: TRBD1
v_call: TRBV10-2
j_call: TRBJ1-1
clone_size: .
cdr3_aa: CASQTGGTEAFF
cdr3_nt: TGCGCCAGCCAGACAGGGGGTACTGAAGCTTTCTTT

d_call: .
v_call: TRBV5-4
j_call: TRBJ2-1
clone_size: few
cdr3_aa: CASSRDSYNEQFF
cdr3_nt: TGTGCCAGCAGCCGGGACTCCTACAATGAGCAGTTCTTC

d_call: .
v_call: TRBV27
j_call: TRBJ1-5
clone_size: .
cdr3_aa: CASSLPGQPQHF
cdr3_nt: TGTGCCAGCAGTTTGCCGGGTCAGCCCCAGCATTTT

d_call: .
v_call: TRBV27
j_call: TRBJ2-7
clone_size: .
cdr3_aa: CASSLVGASYEQYF
cdr3_nt: TGTGCCAGCAGTTTAGTGGGAGCGTCCTACGAGCAGTACTTC

d_call: .
v_call: TRBV28
j_call: TRBJ1-6
clone_size: .
cdr3_aa: CASSLSTNNSPLHF
cdr3_nt: TGTGCCAGCAGTTTGAGTACGAATAATTCACCCCTCCACTTT

d_call: TRBD1
v_call: TRBV5-4
j_call: TRBJ2-7
clone_size: .
cdr3_aa: CASSLVGQGYEQYF
cdr3_nt: TGTGCCAGCAGCTTGGTAGGACAGGGATACGAGCAGTACTTC